This entry lists 19 T cell receptor beta chains sequenced from one sample in a study of cytomegalovirus exposure and HLA in healthy donors. Primers included in the PCR were 60 Vbeta and 13 Jbeta primers. Libraries were prepared by immunoSEQ multiplex PCR; TCRdb keeps only in-frame clonotypes and omits some of them. This table has over 100,000 clones, 77% appearing once. Sequenced input: PBMCs. The source of these receptors is a male donor in good health and CMV-seropositive.

The chain couples TRBV19 to TRBJ2-1; D might be TRBD2 (7 bases). V was shortened by 3 bases and J by 3 bases, with 18 bases between the two germline ends. Germline V gene sequence: CDR1 LNHDA, CDR2 SQIVND (reference sequence). The CDR3 has 17 amino acids. The CDR3 sequence: CASSILRGGGDYNEQFF. CDR3 DNA: TGTGCCAGTAGTATTCTCCGGGGAGGGGGTGACTACAATGAGCAGTTCTTC.

This clone was seen only a few times. The rearrangement links TRBV7-3 to TRBJ1-1; D is undetermined. The CDR3 is 14 residues long. The germline gives CDR1 SGHTA, CDR2 FQGTGA. Deletions cut 5 bases from V and 0 bases from J, with 10 bases between. The CDR3 sequence: CASSPDTVNTEAFF. In DNA, the CDR3 is TGTGCCAGCAGCCCTGATACAGTGAACACTGAAGCTTTCTTT.

The chain has TRBV5-1 and TRBJ1-3, with 9 bases that match TRBD1. The CDR3 length is 17 residues. CDR1 SGHRS and CDR2 YFSETQ come from the germline V gene. With 0 bases clipped from V and 0 bases from J, the junction kept 4 bases outside the gene matches. The CDR3 sequence is CASSLGDRVSSGNTIYF. CDR3 nucleotides: TGCGCCAGCAGCTTGGGGGACAGGGTGAGCTCTGGAAACACCATATATTTT.

V and J are TRBV28 and TRBJ1-2; 9 nucleotides align to TRBD1. In germline, CDR1 is MDHEN, CDR2 SYDVKM. This CDR3 is built from 15 residues. V gave up 5 bases and J gave up 7 bases; unmatched junction bases: 11. DNA of the CDR3: TGTGCCAGCAGTCCACCAGGACAGGGGTATAGTGGCTACACCTTC. Translated, it gives CASSPPGQGYSGYTF.

In its sample, this clone was seen a few times. This chain uses TRBV5-1 with TRBJ2-1, with 7 bases that match TRBD1. The germline V gene encodes CDR1 SGHRS and CDR2 YFSETQ. The CDR3 totals 14 residues. With 7 bases clipped from V and 7 bases from J, the junction kept 11 bases outside the gene matches. The CDR3 is CASVGGALGNEQFF. For the CDR3, the DNA is TGCGCCAGCGTAGGGGGCGCATTGGGTAATGAGCAGTTCTTC.

V gene TRBV6-5 combines with J gene TRBJ1-1; D might be TRBD1 (5 bases). CDR3 length: 15 residues. V dropped 0 bases and J dropped 2 bases, with 10 bases sitting between them. Germline CDR1 is MNHEY and CDR2 is SVGAGI. This CDR3 reads CASSYSGRANTEAFF. In DNA form, the CDR3 reads TGTGCCAGCAGTTACTCGGGCAGGGCAAACACTGAAGCTTTCTTT.

The chain recombines TRBV6-5 with TRBJ1-4, with TRBD1 matching over 7 bases. This CDR3 has 14 amino acids. Germline CDR1 reads MNHEY; CDR2 reads SVGAGI. The J segment lost 5 bases and the V segment lost 3 bases, leaving 3 bases of the junction unmatched. This chain's CDR3 is CASSYGTVNEKLFF. The DNA of the CDR3 is TGTGCCAGCAGTTATGGGACAGTGAATGAAAAACTGTTTTTT.

This clone was recorded a few times. The chain joins TRBV6-4 to TRBJ2-7; 7 nucleotides line up with TRBD1. V lost 6 bases, J lost 5 bases, and 10 bases stayed unmatched. Germline-derived CDR1 and CDR2 are MRHNA and SNTAGT. The CDR3 runs 14 residues. The DNA of the CDR3 is TGTGCCAGCAGCTCGGGACAGCCTAGAGACGAGCAGTACTTC. Encoded protein: CASSSGQPRDEQYF.

The genes are TRBV7-9 and TRBJ1-3; 8 bases are a match to TRBD1. Germline values: CDR1 SEHNR, CDR2 FQNEAQ (reference sequence). The CDR3 has 16 residues. With V trimmed by 5 bases and J by 0 bases, 6 bases remained unmatched. CDR3 loop: CASSTGQVFSGNTIYF. The CDR3 coding sequence is TGTGCCAGCAGCACGGGACAGGTCTTCTCTGGAAACACCATATATTTT.

On this clone itself: The same CDR3 arises from other DNA sequences in this sample as well. The chain couples TRBV28 to TRBJ1-1; maybe TRBD1 (5 bases). Germline CDR1 MDHEN, CDR2 SYDVKM. V lost 3 bases, J lost 4 bases, and 9 bases lay in between. This CDR3 is built from 13 residues. The CDR3 loop reads CASSLRGSTEAFF. The CDR3 DNA follows: TGTGCCAGCAGTTTGCGGGGGAGCACTGAAGCTTTCTTT.

V gene TRBV7-2 combines with J gene TRBJ2-7, with 7 bases matching TRBD2. The CDR3 covers 13 residues. J lost 5 bases, V lost 3 bases, and 4 bases had no gene match. Germline V gene sequence: CDR1 SGHTA, CDR2 FQGNSA. DNA of the CDR3: TGTGCCAGCAGCTTCACTAGCGTCCACGAGCAGTACTTC. This translates into CASSFTSVHEQYF.

In this sample, this clone turned up a few times. The chain uses TRBV6-5 and TRBJ2-5; no clear D. CDR3 length: 11 residues. CDR1 is MNHEY, CDR2 SVGAGI, per germline. V was pared by 7 bases and J by 5 bases, with 8 bases between. The CDR3 coding sequence is TGTGCCAGCAAATCCGGGGAGACCCAGTACTTC. It codes for CASKSGETQYF.

The J gene is TRBJ2-1, the V gene TRBV7-3; no reliable D call. V shed 1 base and J shed 7 bases, with 5 bases lying between them. The CDR3 is 12 residues long. Germline V gene sequence: CDR1 SGHTA, CDR2 FQGTGA. The CDR3 loop is CASSLNRNEQFF. The CDR3 coding sequence is TGTGCCAGCAGCTTAAACCGGAATGAGCAGTTCTTC.

The sample holds a few counts of this clone. This sequence joins TRBV27 and TRBJ1-2, with D tentatively TRBD1 (5 bases). V was pared by 2 bases and J by 5 bases, with 15 bases between. The CDR3 has 15 residues. The germline CDR1 and CDR2 sequences are MNHEY and SMNVEV (reference sequence). The CDR3 DNA reads TGTGCCAGCAGTTTAAGGGACCCGGCGGGGTATGGCTACACCTTC. This sequence encodes CASSLRDPAGYGYTF.

The rearrangement joins TRBV2 to TRBJ2-6; a weak D match, TRBD2 (6 bases). This CDR3 is 17 amino acids long. Trimming removed 8 bases from V and 4 bases from J, with 21 bases in between. Germline V gene sequence: CDR1 SNHLY, CDR2 FYNNEI. CDR3 DNA: TGTGCCAGCCGGGAGATAGAAGGACTTAGGGGGGCCAACGTCCTGACTTTC. Protein product: CASREIEGLRGANVLTF. The entire variable domain, with the rest obtained from reference TRBV2 and TRBJ2-6, is as follows: EPEVTQTPSHQVTQMGQEVILRCVPISNHLYFYWYRQILGQKVEFLVSFYNNEISEKSEIFDDQFSVERPDGSNFTLKIRSTKLEDSAMYFCASREIEGLRGANVLTFGAGSRLTVL.

The chain couples TRBV5-1 to TRBJ1-1, with TRBD1 matching over 7 bases. After removal of 4 bases from V and 1 base from J, the junction contained 4 bases not matched to a gene. Germline loops: CDR1 SGHRS, CDR2 YFSETQ. CDR3 length: 14 residues. The CDR3 DNA sequence: TGCGCCAGCAGCGTGGGGACAGAGAACACTGAAGCTTTCTTT. Its protein is CASSVGTENTEAFF.

The chain uses TRBV18 and TRBJ1-2; D unresolved. Germline V lookup: CDR1 KGHSH, CDR2 LQKENI. The CDR3 covers 13 residues. V lost 2 bases, J lost 6 bases, and 10 bases lay in between. DNA of the CDR3: TGTGCCAGCTCACCAAACGCAGATGATGGCTACACCTTC. Translating it yields CASSPNADDGYTF.

The sample holds one count of this clone. This chain connects TRBV4-2 to TRBJ2-2; D might be TRBD1 (6 bases). In germline, CDR1 is LGHNA, CDR2 YNFKEQ. The CDR3 covers 18 residues. Trimming took 1 base from V and 5 from J, leaving 20 bases between them. The CDR3 DNA sequence: TGTGCCAGCAGCCAAGCGGGGACAAGCGAAACCCGTACCGGGGAGCTGTTTTTT. Its translation: CASSQAGTSETRTGELFF.

The V call is TRBV5-4, the J call TRBJ2-2; TRBD2 aligns across 15 bases. This CDR3 contains 17 residues. The V and J ends lost 4 bases and 4 bases, in that order; junction bases with no gene match: 5. Germline V lookup: CDR1 SGHNT, CDR2 YYREEE (reference sequence). CDR3 in DNA: TGTGCCAGCAGCCCAGGACTAGCGGGGGGGGGCACCGGGGAGCTGTTTTTT. This gives the protein CASSPGLAGGGTGELFF.